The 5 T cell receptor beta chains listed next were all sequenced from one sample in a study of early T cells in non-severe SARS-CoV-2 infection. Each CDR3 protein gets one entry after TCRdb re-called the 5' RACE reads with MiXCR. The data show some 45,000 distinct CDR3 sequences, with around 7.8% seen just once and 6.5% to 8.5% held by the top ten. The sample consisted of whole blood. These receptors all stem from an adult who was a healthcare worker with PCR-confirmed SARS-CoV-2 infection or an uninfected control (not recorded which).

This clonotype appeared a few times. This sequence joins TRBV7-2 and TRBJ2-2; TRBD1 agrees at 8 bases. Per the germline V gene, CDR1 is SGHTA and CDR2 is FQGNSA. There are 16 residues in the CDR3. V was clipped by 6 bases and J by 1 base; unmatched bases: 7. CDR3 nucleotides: TGTGCCAGCAGTTACCGGGGACAGGTGAACACCGGGGAGCTGTTTTTT. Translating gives CASSYRGQVNTGELFF.

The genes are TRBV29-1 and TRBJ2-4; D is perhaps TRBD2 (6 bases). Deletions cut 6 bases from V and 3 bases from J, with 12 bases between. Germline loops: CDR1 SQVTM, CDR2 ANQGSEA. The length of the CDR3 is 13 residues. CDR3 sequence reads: CSVRGLGKNIQYF. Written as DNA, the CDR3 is TGCAGCGTGCGGGGCCTAGGCAAAAACATTCAGTACTTC.

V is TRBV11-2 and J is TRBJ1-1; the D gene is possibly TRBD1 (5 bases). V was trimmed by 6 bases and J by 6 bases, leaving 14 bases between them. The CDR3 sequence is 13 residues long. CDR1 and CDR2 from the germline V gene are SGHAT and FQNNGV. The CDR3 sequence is CASRTIKGAEAFF. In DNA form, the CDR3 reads TGTGCCAGCAGGACAATAAAAGGGGCTGAAGCTTTCTTT.

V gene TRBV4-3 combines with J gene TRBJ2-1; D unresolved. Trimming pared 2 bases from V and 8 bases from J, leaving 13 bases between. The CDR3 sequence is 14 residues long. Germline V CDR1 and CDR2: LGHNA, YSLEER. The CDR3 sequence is CASSQLLDRDEQFF. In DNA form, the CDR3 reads TGCGCCAGCAGCCAATTGTTAGATCGCGATGAGCAGTTCTTC.

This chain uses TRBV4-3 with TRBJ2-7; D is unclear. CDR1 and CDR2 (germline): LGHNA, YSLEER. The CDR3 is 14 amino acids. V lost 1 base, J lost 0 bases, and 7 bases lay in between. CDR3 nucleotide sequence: TGCGCCAGCAGCCAAGGGGGAAGCTCCTACGAGCAGTACTTC. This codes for CASSQGGSSYEQYF.